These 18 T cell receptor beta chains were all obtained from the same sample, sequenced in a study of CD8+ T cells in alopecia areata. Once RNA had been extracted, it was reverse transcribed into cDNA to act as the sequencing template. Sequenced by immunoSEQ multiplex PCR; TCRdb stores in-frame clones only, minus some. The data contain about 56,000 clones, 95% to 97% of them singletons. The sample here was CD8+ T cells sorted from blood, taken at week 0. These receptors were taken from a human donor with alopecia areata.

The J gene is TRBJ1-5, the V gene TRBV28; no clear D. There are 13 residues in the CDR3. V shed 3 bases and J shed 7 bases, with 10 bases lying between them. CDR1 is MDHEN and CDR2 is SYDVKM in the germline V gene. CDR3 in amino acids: CASSFMGGQPQHF. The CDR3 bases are TGTGCCAGCAGTTTTATGGGAGGACAGCCCCAGCATTTT. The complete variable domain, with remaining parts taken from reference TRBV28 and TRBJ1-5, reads DVKVTQSSRYLVKRTGEKVFLECVQDMDHENMFWYRQDPGLGLRLIYFSYDVKMKEKGDIPEGYSVSREKKERFSLILESASTNQTSMYLCASSFMGGQPQHFGDGTRLSIL.

In nucleotides, the CDR3 is TGTGCCTGGAGCTCCGGGACAGGGGACTACGAGCAGTACTTC. As protein: CAWSSGTGDYEQYF. The gene calls are TRBV30 and TRBJ2-7; the match to TRBD1 covers 10 bases. The CDR3 is 14 amino acids. V was pared by 3 bases and J by 3 bases, with 5 bases of the junction left unmatched. CDR1 and CDR2 (germline): GTSNPN, SVGIG (reference sequence).

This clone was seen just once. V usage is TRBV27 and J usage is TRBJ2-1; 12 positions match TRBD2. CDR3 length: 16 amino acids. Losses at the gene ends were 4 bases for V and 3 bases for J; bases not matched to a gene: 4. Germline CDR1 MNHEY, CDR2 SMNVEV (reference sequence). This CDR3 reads CASSSGLAGIYNEQFF. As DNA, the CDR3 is TGTGCCAGCAGTTCCGGACTAGCGGGGATCTACAATGAGCAGTTCTTC.

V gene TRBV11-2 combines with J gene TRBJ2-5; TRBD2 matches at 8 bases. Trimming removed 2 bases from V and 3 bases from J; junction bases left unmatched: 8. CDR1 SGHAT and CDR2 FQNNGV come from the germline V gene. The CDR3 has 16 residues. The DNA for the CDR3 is TGTGCCAGCAGCTTAACTACTATTAGCGGGAAAGAGACCCAGTACTTC. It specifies CASSLTTISGKETQYF.

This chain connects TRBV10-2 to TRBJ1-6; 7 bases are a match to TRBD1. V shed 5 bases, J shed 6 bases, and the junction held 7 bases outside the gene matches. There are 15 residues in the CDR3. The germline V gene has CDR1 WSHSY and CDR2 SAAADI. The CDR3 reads CASSRSGGFNSPLHF. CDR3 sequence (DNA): TGCGCCAGCAGTCGTTCAGGGGGTTTTAATTCACCCCTCCACTTT.

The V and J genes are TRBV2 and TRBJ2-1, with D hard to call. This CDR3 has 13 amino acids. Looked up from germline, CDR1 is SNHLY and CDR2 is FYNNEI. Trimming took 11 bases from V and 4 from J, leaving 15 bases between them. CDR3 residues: CAALQVRYNEQFF. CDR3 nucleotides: TGTGCCGCCCTCCAGGTCCGGTACAATGAGCAGTTCTTC.

CDR3 sequence reads: CASSTGSGNTIYF. The CDR3 nucleotides are TGTGCCAGCAGCACAGGGTCTGGAAACACCATATATTTT. The V call is TRBV9, the J call TRBJ1-3, with a weak D call TRBD1 (6 bases). CDR1 is SGDLS, CDR2 YYNGEE, per germline. The CDR3 loop spans 13 amino acids. V shed 4 bases and J shed 1 base, with 6 bases lying between them.

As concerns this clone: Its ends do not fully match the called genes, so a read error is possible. The CDR3 loop is CASSDRAGSRSEKLVF. The CDR3 nucleotides read TGTGCCAGCAGCGATCGGGCAGGGAGTAGGTCGGAAAAACTGGTTTTT. The J gene is TRBJ1-4, the V gene TRBV7-9, with a weak D call TRBD1 (5 bases). Per germline, CDR1 SEHNR and CDR2 FQNEAQ (reference sequence). CDR3 size: 16 residues. The full variable domain, its missing parts supplied by reference TRBV7-9 and TRBJ1-4, is DTGVSQNPRHKITKRGQNVTFRCDPISEHNRLYWYRQTLGQGPEFLTYFQNEAQLEKSRLLSDRFSAERPKGSFSTLEIQRTEQGDSAMYLCASSDRAGSRSEKLVFGSGTQLSVL.

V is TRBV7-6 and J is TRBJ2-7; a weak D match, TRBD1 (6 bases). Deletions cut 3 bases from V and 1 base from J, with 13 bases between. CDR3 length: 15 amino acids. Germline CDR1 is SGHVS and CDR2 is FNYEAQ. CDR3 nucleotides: TGTGCCAGCAGCTTGGCCGAACAGGGTTCCTACGAGCAGTACTTC. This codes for CASSLAEQGSYEQYF.

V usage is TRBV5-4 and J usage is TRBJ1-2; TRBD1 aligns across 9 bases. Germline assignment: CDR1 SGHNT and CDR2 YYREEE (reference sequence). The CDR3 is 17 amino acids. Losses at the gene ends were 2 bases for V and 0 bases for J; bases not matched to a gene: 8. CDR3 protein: CASSFLTGGVTNYGYTF. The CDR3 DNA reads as TGTGCCAGCAGCTTCCTGACAGGGGGTGTGACTAACTATGGCTACACCTTC.

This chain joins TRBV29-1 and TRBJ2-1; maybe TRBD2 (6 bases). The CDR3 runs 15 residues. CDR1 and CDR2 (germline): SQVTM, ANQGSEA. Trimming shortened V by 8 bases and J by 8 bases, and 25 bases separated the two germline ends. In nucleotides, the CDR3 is TGCAGCTCTGACTGGGGGAGGTCTAGCCGGGATGAGCAGTTCTTC. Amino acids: CSSDWGRSSRDEQFF.

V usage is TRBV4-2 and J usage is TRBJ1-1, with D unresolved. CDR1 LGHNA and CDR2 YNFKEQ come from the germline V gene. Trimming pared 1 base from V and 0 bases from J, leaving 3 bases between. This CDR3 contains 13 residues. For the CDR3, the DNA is TGTGCCAGCAGCCAAGGCGTGAACACTGAAGCTTTCTTT. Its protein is CASSQGVNTEAFF.

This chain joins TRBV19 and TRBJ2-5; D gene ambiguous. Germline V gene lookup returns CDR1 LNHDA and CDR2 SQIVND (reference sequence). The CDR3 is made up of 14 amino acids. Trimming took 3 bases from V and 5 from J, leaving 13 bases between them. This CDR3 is CASSIGLRSETQYF. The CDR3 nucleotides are TGTGCCAGTAGTATCGGGCTAAGGTCGGAGACCCAGTACTTC.

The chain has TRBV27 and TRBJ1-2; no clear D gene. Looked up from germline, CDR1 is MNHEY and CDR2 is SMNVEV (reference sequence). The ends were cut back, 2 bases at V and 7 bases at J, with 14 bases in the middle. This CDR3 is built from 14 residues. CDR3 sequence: CASSLGMSNGGYTF. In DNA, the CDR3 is TGTGCCAGCAGTTTAGGGATGTCGAATGGTGGCTACACCTTC.

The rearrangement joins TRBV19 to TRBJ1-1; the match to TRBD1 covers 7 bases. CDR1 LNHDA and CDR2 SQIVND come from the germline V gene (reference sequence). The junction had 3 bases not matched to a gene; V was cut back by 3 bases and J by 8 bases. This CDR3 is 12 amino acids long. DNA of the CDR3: TGTGCCAGTAGTATTGGGGACAGCGAAGCTTTCTTT. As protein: CASSIGDSEAFF. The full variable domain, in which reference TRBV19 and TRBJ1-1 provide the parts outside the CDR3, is DGGITQSPKYLFRKEGQNVTLSCEQNLNHDAMYWYRQDPGQGLRLIYYSQIVNDFQKGDIAEGYSVSREKKESFPLTVTSAQKNPTAFYLCASSIGDSEAFFGQGTRLTVV.

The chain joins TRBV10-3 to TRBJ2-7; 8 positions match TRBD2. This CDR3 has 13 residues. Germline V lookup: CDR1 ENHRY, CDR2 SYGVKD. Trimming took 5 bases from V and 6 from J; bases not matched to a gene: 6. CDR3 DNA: TGTGCCATCAGTCCCGGGGGGGCCGGCGAGCAGTACTTC. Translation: CAISPGGAGEQYF.

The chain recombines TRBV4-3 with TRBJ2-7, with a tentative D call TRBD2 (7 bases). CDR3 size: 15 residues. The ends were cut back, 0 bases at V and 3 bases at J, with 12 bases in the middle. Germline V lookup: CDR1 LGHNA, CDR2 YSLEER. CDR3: CASSQDEGGGYEQYF. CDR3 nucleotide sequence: TGCGCCAGCAGCCAAGATGAGGGGGGGGGCTACGAGCAGTACTTC.

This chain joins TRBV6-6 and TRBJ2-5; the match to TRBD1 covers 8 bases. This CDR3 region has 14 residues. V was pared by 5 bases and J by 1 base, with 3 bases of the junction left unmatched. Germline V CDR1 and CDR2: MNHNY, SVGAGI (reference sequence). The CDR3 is CASSTRGPQETQYF. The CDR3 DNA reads TGTGCCAGCAGTACCAGGGGGCCCCAAGAGACCCAGTACTTC.